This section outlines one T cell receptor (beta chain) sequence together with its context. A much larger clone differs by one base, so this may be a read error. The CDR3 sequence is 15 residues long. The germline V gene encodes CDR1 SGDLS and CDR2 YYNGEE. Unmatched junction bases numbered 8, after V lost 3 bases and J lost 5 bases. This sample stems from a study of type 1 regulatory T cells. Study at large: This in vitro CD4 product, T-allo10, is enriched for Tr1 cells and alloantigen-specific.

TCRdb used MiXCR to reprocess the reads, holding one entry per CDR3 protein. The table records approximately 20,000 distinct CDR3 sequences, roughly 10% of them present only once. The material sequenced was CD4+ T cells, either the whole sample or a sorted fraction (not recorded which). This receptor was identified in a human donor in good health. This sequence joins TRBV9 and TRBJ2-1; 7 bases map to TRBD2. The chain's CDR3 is CASSAASSGNNEQFF. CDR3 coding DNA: TGTGCCAGCAGCGCAGCGTCTAGCGGCAACAATGAGCAGTTCTTC.